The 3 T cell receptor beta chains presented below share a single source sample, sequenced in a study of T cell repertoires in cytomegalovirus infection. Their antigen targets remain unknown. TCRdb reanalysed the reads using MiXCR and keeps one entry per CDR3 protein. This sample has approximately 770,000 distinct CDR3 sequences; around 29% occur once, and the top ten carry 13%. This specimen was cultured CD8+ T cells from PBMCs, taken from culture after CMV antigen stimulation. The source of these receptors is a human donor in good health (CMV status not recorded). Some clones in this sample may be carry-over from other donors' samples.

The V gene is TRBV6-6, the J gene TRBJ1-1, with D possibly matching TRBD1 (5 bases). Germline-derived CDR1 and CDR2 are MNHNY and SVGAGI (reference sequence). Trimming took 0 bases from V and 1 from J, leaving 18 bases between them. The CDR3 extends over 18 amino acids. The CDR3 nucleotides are TGTGCCAGCAGTTACTCGGAGGGCCCCGGGACTGCGAACACTGAAGCTTTCTTT. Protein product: CASSYSEGPGTANTEAFF.

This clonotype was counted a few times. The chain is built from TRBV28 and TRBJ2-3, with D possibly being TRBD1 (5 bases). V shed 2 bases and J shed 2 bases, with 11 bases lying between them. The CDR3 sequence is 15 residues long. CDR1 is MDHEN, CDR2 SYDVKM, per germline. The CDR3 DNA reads TGTGCCAGCAGTTTAACAGGTTATTCCACAGATACGCAGTATTTT. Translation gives CASSLTGYSTDTQYF.

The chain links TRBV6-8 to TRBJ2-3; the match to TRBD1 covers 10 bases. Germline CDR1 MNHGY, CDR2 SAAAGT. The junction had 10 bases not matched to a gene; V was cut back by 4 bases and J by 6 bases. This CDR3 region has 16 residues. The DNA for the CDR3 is TGTGCCAGCAGTTTATACCCGGGACAGGGGAAGGATACGCAGTATTTT. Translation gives CASSLYPGQGKDTQYF.